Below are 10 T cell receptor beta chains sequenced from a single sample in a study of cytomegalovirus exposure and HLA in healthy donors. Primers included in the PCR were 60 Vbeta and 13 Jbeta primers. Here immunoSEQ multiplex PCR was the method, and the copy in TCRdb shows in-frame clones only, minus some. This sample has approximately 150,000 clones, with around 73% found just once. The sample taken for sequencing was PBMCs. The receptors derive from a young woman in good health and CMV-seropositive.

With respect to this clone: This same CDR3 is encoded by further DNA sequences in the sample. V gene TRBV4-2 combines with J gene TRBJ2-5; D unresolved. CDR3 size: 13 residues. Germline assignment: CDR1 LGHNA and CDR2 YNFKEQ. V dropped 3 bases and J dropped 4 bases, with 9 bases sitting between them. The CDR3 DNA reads TGTGCCAGCAGCCAGGAGCCGGGAGAGACCCAGTACTTC. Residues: CASSQEPGETQYF.

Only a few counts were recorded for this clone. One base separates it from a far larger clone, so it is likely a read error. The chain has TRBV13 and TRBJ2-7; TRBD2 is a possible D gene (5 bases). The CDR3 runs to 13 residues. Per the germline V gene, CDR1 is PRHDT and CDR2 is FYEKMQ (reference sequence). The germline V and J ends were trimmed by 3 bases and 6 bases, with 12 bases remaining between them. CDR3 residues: CASSFGEQCEQYF. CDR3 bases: TGTGCCAGCAGCTTCGGGGAACAGTGCGAGCAGTACTTC.

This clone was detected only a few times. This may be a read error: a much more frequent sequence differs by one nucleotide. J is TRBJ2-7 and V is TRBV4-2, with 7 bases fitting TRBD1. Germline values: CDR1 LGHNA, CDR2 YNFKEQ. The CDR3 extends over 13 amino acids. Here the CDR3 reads CASSQNRGYERYF. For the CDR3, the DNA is TGTGCCAGCAGCCAAAACAGGGGTTACGAGCGGTACTTC.

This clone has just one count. CDR3 residues: CASSLEQYNEQFF. In nucleotides, the CDR3 is TGTGCCAGCAGCTTAGAACAATACAATGAGCAGTTCTTC. The chain recombines TRBV7-9 with TRBJ2-1; D call uncertain. The CDR3 is 13 residues long. Trimming took off 1 base at V and 4 bases at J, with 5 bases between the two ends. Germline V gene sequence: CDR1 SEHNR, CDR2 FQNEAQ (reference sequence). Filled out from reference TRBV7-9 and TRBJ2-1, the complete variable domain reads DTGVSQNPRHKITKRGQNVTFRCDPISEHNRLYWYRQTLGQGPEFLTYFQNEAQLEKSRLLSDRFSAERPKGSFSTLEIQRTEQGDSAMYLCASSLEQYNEQFFGPGTRLTVL.

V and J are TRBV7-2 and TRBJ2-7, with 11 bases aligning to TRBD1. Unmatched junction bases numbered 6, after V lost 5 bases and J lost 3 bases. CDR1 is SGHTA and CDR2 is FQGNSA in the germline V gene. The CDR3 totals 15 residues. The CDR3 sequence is CASSSWGTGGYEQYF. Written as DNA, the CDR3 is TGTGCCAGCAGCAGCTGGGGGACAGGGGGCTACGAGCAGTACTTC.

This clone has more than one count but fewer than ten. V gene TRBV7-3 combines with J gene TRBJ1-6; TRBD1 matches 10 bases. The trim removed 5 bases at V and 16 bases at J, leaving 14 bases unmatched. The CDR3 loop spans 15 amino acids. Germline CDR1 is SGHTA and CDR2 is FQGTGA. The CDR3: CASSLPRAGQGRLHF. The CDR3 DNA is TGTGCCAGCAGCCTTCCAAGGGCGGGACAGGGGCGACTCCACTTT.

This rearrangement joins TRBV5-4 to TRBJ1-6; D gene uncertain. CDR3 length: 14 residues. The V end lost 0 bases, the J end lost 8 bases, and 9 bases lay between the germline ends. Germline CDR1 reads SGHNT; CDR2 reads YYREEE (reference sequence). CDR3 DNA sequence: TGTGCCAGCAGCTTGGAACAGCCGGATTCACCCCTCCACTTT. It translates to CASSLEQPDSPLHF. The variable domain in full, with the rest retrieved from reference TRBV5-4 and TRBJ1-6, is ETGVTQSPTHLIKTRGQQVTLRCSSQSGHNTVSWYQQALGQGPQFIFQYYREEENGRGNFPPRFSGLQFPNYSSELNVNALELDDSALYLCASSLEQPDSPLHFGNGTRLTVT.

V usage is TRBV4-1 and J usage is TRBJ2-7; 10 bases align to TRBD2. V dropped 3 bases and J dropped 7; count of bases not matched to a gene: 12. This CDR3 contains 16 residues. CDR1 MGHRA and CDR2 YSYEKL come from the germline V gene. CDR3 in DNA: TGCGCCAGCAGCCACCCGCCGGGACTAGCGATTCGGGAGCAGTACTTC. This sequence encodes CASSHPPGLAIREQYF.

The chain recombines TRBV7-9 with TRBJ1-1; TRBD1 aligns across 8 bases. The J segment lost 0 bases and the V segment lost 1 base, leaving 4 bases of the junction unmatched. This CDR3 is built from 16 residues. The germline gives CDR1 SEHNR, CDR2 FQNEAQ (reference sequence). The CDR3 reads CASSLVRGPLNTEAFF. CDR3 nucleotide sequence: TGTGCCAGCAGCTTAGTCAGGGGGCCCCTGAACACTGAAGCTTTCTTT.

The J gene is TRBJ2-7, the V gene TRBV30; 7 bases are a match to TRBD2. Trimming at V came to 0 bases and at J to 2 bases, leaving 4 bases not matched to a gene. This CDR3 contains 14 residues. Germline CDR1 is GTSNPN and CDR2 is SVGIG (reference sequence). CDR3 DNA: TGTGCCTGGAGTGTGGAGGGGAGGGCCTACGAGCAGTACTTC. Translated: CAWSVEGRAYEQYF. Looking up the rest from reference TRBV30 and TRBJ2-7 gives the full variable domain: SQTIHQWPATLVQPVGSPLSLECTVEGTSNPNLYWYRQAAGRGLQLLFYSVGIGQISSEVPQNLSASRPQDRQFILSSKKLLLSDSGFYLCAWSVEGRAYEQYFGPGTRLTVT.